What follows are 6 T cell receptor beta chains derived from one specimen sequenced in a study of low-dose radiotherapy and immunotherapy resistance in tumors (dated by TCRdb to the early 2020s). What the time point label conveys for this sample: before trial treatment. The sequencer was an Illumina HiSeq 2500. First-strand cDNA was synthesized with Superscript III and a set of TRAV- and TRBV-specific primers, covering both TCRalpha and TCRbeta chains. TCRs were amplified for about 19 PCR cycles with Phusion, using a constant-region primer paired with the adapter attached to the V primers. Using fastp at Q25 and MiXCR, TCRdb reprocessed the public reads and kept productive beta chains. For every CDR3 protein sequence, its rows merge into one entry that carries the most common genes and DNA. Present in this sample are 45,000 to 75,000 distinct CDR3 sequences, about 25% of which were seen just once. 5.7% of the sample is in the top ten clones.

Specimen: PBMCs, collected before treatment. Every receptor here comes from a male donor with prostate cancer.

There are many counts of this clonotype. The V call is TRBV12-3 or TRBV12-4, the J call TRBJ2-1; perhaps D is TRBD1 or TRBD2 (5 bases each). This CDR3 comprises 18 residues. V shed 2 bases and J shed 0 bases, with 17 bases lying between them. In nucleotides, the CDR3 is TGTGCCAGCAGTTTACTCGGGGCTAGCTGGAGCTCCTACAATGAGCAGTTCTTC. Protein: CASSLLGASWSSYNEQFF.

The CDR3, as DNA: TGTGCCGTAACGCAGGGGCGTGGCACTGAAGCTTTCTTT. Protein: CAVTQGRGTEAFF. J is TRBJ1-1 and V is TRBV2, with a weak D call TRBD1 (6 bases). Trimming removed 11 bases at V and 4 bases at J, with 17 bases between. Germline V lookup: CDR1 SNHLY, CDR2 FYNNEI. The CDR3 runs to 13 residues.

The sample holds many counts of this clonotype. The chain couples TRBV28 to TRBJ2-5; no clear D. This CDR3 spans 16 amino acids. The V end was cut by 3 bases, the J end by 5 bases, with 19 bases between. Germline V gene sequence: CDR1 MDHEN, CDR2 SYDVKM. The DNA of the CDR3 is TGTGCCAGCAGTTTTTTGGGCGGCCGCCGGGTGGAGACCCAGTACTTC. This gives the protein CASSFLGGRRVETQYF.

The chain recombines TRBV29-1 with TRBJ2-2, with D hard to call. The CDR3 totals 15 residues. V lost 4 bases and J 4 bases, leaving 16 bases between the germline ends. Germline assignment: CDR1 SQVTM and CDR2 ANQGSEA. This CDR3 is CSVGPSRTSTGELFF. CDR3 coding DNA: TGCAGCGTTGGACCTTCTCGGACCTCCACCGGGGAGCTGTTTTTT.

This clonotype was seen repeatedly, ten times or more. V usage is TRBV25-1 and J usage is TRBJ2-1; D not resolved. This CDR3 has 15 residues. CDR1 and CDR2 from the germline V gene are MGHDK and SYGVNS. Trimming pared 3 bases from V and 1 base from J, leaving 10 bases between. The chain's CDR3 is CASSDRVGSYNEQFF. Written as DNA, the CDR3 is TGTGCCAGCAGTGACCGGGTAGGGTCCTACAATGAGCAGTTCTTC.

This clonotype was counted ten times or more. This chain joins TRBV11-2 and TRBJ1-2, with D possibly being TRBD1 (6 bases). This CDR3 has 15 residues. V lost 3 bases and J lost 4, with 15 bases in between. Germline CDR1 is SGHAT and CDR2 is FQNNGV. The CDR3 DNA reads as TGTGCCAGCAGCTTGGATGGGGGCCAGGGCTATGGCTACACCTTC. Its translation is CASSLDGGQGYGYTF.